This T cell receptor beta chain was sequenced during a study of OX40 agonist ivuxolimab in advanced cancers. Notes on the study in general: No antigen was identified for the clonally expanded peripheral T cells. The CD4+ and CD8+ T cells in the blood had expanded clonally by week 6 at 0.1 to 3.0 mg/kg.

TCRdb's copy holds only in-frame clones and misses some; the assay was immunoSEQ multiplex PCR. Of roughly 130,000 clones in the sample, 93% were seen once. Worth noting for this clone: Its cognate antigen is unknown.

V lost 0 bases and J 4 bases, leaving 5 bases between the germline ends. The CDR3 runs to 12 residues. Germline CDR1 GTSNPN, CDR2 SVGIG (reference sequence). This TCR was sampled from an adult with an advanced solid tumor such as melanoma, head and neck, liver or kidney cancer. The chain is built from TRBV30 and TRBJ2-3; unclear D gene. Source: CD4+ or CD8+ T cells sorted from blood, taken in a trial of the OX40 agonist ivuxolimab. This CDR3 reads CAWSVQPDTQYF. The CDR3 bases are TGTGCCTGGAGTGTACAGCCAGATACGCAGTATTTT.